This is a list of T cell receptor beta chains from one sample in a study of cytomegalovirus exposure and HLA in healthy donors. Produced via immunoSEQ multiplex PCR; TCRdb's table is partial and in-frame only. The sample records about 83,000 clones, roughly 79% being singletons. The specimen sequenced was PBMCs. These TCRs come from a woman aged 25-40 years in good health and CMV-seronegative. CDR3s include the opening cysteine and the closing phenylalanine or tryptophan. Fields, in order: J gene, D gene, V gene, clone size, CDR3 protein, CDR3 DNA. D genes are given only for firm matches. Clone sizes are given selectively: once, few, many, or a class where the clone is expanded.

TRBJ2-7 TRBD2 TRBV11-2 NA CASSNSGRARTYEQYF TGTGCCAGCAGCAATAGCGGGAGGGCCCGGACCTACGAGCAGTACTTC
TRBJ2-5 NA TRBV5-1 NA CASNHQGQETQYF TGCGCCAGCAATCACCAGGGCCAAGAGACCCAGTACTTC
TRBJ1-1 TRBD1 TRBV10-3 NA CAIGLGQETIEAFF TGTGCCATCGGACTGGGACAGGAGACCATTGAAGCTTTCTTT
TRBJ2-2 TRBD2 TRBV27 NA CASSPQGAGANTGELFF TGTGCCAGCAGTCCCCAGGGAGCGGGAGCGAACACCGGGGAGCTGTTTTTT
TRBJ1-1 NA TRBV28 once CASWGVSEAFF TGTGCCAGCTGGGGGGTTTCTGAAGCTTTCTTT
TRBJ2-6 NA TRBV2 NA CASSEAQSGANVLTF TGTGCCAGCAGTGAAGCGCAGTCTGGGGCCAACGTCCTGACTTTC
TRBJ2-7 TRBD1 TRBV5-1 NA CASSSDRGTSREQYF TGCGCCAGCAGCTCGGACAGGGGTACCTCCCGCGAGCAGTACTTC
TRBJ1-1 NA TRBV5-1 NA CASSPERAASEAFF TGCGCCAGCAGCCCAGAGAGGGCAGCCTCTGAAGCTTTCTTT
TRBJ2-5 NA TRBV7-9 NA CASSLWGRGETQYF TGTGCCAGCAGCTTGTGGGGCAGGGGAGAGACCCAGTACTTC
TRBJ2-3 TRBD2 TRBV30 NA CAWSVGLAGTDTQYF TGTGCCTGGAGTGTAGGACTAGCGGGCACAGATACGCAGTATTTT
TRBJ2-5 TRBD2 TRBV5-1 NA CASSLAGTSGETQYF TGCGCCAGCAGCTTGGCAGGGACTAGCGGTGAGACCCAGTACTTC
TRBJ2-7 TRBD2 TRBV5-4 few CASSQRLAGGYEQYF TGTGCCAGCAGTCAACGACTAGCGGGAGGGTACGAGCAGTACTTC
TRBJ1-1 TRBD1 TRBV6-1 NA CASSEGTGIAEAFF TGTGCCAGCAGTGAAGGGACAGGCATCGCTGAAGCTTTCTTT
TRBJ1-2 TRBD1 TRBV6-5 NA CASSTRQGGYYGYTF TGTGCCAGCAGTACCCGACAGGGGGGCTACTATGGCTACACCTTC
TRBJ2-7 NA TRBV9 NA CASSALAAASYEQYF TGTGCCAGCAGCGCATTAGCGGCCGCCTCCTACGAGCAGTACTTC
TRBJ2-1 TRBD2 TRBV19 NA CASSTGTSSKRIEQFF TGTGCCAGTAGTACCGGGACTAGCTCCAAAAGGATCGAGCAGTTCTTC
TRBJ1-6 TRBD1 TRBV5-1 once CASSSGTGGNNSPLHF TGCGCCAGCAGCTCGGGGACAGGGGGGAATAATTCACCCCTCCACTTT
TRBJ2-1 NA TRBV7-3 NA CASSFGGAYNEQFF TGTGCCAGCAGCTTCGGGGGTGCCTACAATGAGCAGTTCTTC
TRBJ2-3 NA TRBV7-2 NA CASSLFGFPTDTQYF TGTGCCAGCAGCTTATTCGGTTTTCCCACAGATACGCAGTATTTT
TRBJ2-6 NA TRBV18 NA CASSPRGPGANVLTF TGTGCCAGCTCACCACGGGGGCCTGGGGCCAACGTCCTGACTTTC
TRBJ2-1 NA TRBV28 NA CASSSPGVYEQFF TGTGCCAGCAGTTCCCCCGGAGTCTATGAGCAGTTCTTC
TRBJ2-7 NA TRBV19 NA CASSSRTARSYEQYF TGTGCCAGTAGTTCCCGGACAGCACGATCCTACGAGCAGTACTTC
TRBJ2-7 TRBD1 TRBV5-4 NA CASSSAGTAKYEQYF TGTGCCAGCAGCTCCGCTGGGACAGCTAAATACGAGCAGTACTTC
TRBJ2-3 TRBD2 TRBV19 NA CASSAALAGGTDTQYF TGTGCCAGTAGTGCTGCCCTAGCGGGAGGCACAGATACGCAGTATTTT
TRBJ2-1 NA TRBV7-9 NA CSSSLALAGSYNEQFF TGTTCCAGCAGCTTAGCTCTGGCGGGGAGCTACAATGAGCAGTTCTTC
TRBJ1-2 TRBD1 TRBV29-1 NA CSVEASDRGRDGYTF TGCAGCGTTGAAGCGTCTGACAGGGGGCGGGATGGCTACACCTTC
TRBJ1-2 TRBD1 TRBV6-1 NA CASTLETGGLYGYTF TGTGCCAGCACCCTGGAGACAGGGGGTCTCTATGGCTACACCTTC
TRBJ2-3 TRBD2 TRBV4-1 few CASSQDRTSGSTDTQYF TGCGCCAGCAGCCAAGATCGGACTAGCGGGAGCACAGATACGCAGTATTTT
TRBJ2-3 TRBD1 TRBV2 NA CASSRDRGADTQYF TGTGCCAGCAGTCGGGACAGGGGTGCAGATACGCAGTATTTT
TRBJ1-4 NA TRBV6-5 NA CASTRTGGYNEKLFF TGTGCCAGCACCCGGACGGGGGGCTATAATGAAAAACTGTTTTTT
TRBJ2-3 TRBD2 TRBV19 NA CASTGLVADTQYF TGTGCCAGTACGGGACTAGTGGCAGATACGCAGTATTTT
TRBJ2-2 TRBD2 TRBV19 NA CASSIGGGVVTGELFF TGTGCCAGTAGTATAGGGGGGGGAGTAGTCACCGGGGAGCTGTTTTTT
TRBJ2-1 TRBD2 TRBV6-1 NA CASSPSGAYNEQFF TGTGCCAGCAGTCCGAGCGGGGCCTACAATGAGCAGTTCTTC
TRBJ2-2 TRBD1 TRBV9 NA CASSVARGLGTGELFF TGTGCCAGCAGCGTAGCCAGGGGGCTAGGTACCGGGGAGCTGTTTTTT
TRBJ2-7 TRBD1 TRBV9 NA CASSPVLSGQPYEQYF TGTGCCAGCAGCCCCGTTCTATCGGGACAGCCCTACGAGCAGTACTTC
TRBJ2-2 NA TRBV4-3 once CASSQEGGLTTGELFF TGCGCCAGCAGCCAAGAGGGGGGACTCACTACCGGGGAGCTGTTTTTT
TRBJ2-2 TRBD1 TRBV5-6 once CASSSRYRGYTGELFF TGTGCCAGCAGCTCCCGGTACAGGGGGTACACCGGGGAGCTGTTTTTT
TRBJ2-1 TRBD2 TRBV27 NA CASQAGGPRNEQFF TGTGCCAGCCAAGCGGGAGGGCCGAGGAATGAGCAGTTCTTC
TRBJ1-1 TRBD1 TRBV25-1 once CASSAGTGDTEAFF TGTGCCAGCAGTGCCGGGACAGGGGACACTGAAGCTTTCTTT
TRBJ1-4 TRBD1 TRBV5-1 NA CASSSTGATNEKLFF TGCGCCAGCAGCTCGACAGGGGCAACTAATGAAAAACTGTTTTTT